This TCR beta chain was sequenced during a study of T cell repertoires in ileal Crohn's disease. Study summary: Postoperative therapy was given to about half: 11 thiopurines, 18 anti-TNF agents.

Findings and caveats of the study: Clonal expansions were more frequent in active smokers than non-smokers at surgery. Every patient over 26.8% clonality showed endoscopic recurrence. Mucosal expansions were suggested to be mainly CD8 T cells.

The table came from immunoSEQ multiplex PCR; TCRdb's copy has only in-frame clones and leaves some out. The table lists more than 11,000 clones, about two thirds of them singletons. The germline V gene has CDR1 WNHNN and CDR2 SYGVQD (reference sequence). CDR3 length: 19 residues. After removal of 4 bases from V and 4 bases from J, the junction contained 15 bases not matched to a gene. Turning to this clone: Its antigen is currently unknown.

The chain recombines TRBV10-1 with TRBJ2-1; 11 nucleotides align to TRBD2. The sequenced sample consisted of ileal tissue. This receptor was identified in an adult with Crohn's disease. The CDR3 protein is CASSGNPQSSGGQYNEQFF. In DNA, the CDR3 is TGCGCCAGCAGTGGGAACCCTCAATCTAGCGGGGGGCAATACAATGAGCAGTTCTTC.